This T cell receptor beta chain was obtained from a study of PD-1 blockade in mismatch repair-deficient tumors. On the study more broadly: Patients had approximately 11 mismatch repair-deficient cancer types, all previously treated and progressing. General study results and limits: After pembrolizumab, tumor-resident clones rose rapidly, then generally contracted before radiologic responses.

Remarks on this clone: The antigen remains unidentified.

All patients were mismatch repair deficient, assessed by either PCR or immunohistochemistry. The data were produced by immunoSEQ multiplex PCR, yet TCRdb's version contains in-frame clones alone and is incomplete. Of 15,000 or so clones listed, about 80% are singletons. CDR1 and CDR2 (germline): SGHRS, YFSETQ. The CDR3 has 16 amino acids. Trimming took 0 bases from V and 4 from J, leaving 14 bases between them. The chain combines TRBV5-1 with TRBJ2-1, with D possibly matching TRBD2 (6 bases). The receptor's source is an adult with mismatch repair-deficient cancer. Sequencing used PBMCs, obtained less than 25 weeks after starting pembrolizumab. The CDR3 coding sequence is TGCGCCAGCAGCTTGGACCCGGGACTGGTTTACAATGAGCAGTTCTTC. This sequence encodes CASSLDPGLVYNEQFF. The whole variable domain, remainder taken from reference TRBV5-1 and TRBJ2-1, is KAGVTQTPRYLIKTRGQQVTLSCSPISGHRSVSWYQQTPGQGLQFLFEYFSETQRNKGNFPGRFSGRQFSNSRSEMNVSTLELGDSALYLCASSLDPGLVYNEQFFGPGTRLTVL.